The present entry profiles one T cell receptor (beta chain) with its context. The protocol was immunoSEQ multiplex PCR, while the TCRdb copy is restricted to in-frame clones and leaves out a portion. The table shows 58,000 or so clones, with around nine tenths occurring only once. V lost 5 bases and J lost 11; bases outside the gene matches: 7. Looked up from germline, CDR1 is SGHTA and CDR2 is FQGNSA. CDR3 length equals 13 residues. The sample originates from a study of T cell changes during pregnancy in multiple sclerosis. Sequencing used CD4+ T cells from peripheral blood mononuclear cells, obtained in the third trimester of pregnancy. The receptor was isolated from a female donor with multiple sclerosis, enrolled in a pregnancy study. The rearrangement joins TRBV7-2 to TRBJ2-3; 10 positions agree with TRBD2. CDR3 amino acids: CASSPVLAGWQYF. The CDR3 DNA reads TGTGCCAGCAGCCCCGTACTAGCGGGGTGGCAGTATTTT.